The source of this T cell receptor beta chain is a study of graft-versus-host responses after intestinal transplantation listed by TCRdb under 2021. Background on the whole study: Recipients received multivisceral, liver-intestinal, or isolated intestinal transplants. Every recipient was given anti-thymocyte globulin induction, then maintenance tacrolimus and steroids for approximately 3 years. After intestinal transplantation, graft-versus-host and host-versus-graft alloreactive T cell clones were followed in the graft, circulation and bone marrow using bulk TCR-beta CDR3 sequencing. To identify alloreactive clones, pre-transplant mixed lymphocyte reaction products were sequenced and then compared with unstimulated pre-transplant donor and recipient T cells. Of the 20 to 25 intestinal transplant recipients enrolled in the cohort, one of whom was a retransplant, a few patients without pretransplant specimens were excluded. A peak of at least 4% donor T cells among recipient peripheral blood mononuclear cells was the definition used for donor T cell macrochimerism. Samples from three later patients were sequenced in-house on an Illumina MiSeq with MiXCR processing rather than by the commercial service.

To note about this clone: Its antigen specificity is not known. No base-level quality is on record; no much larger clone is a single base apart.

The method behind the library was the immunoSEQ multiplex PCR assay. High-throughput TCR-beta CDR3 sequencing of genomic DNA from most patients was performed by Adaptive Biotechnologies. The authors processed their data as follows. TCR sequencing data for around 19 patients were retrieved from Adaptive's ImmunoSEQ software; a few other patients were processed with MiXCR and VDJtools. CDR3 nucleotide sequences shared between donor and recipient were removed because the origin of such sequences could not be assigned. Alloreactive clones required at least 2-fold expansion over unstimulated cells and minimum CFSE-low frequency of 0.002% (template counts) or 0.001% (read counts). Clones were considered mappable if detected in sequenced pre-transplant spleen, lymph node, or MLR CFSE-low populations of the donor or recipient. The cumulative frequency of alloreactive clones was calculated as a percentage of all sequences, weighted by copy number. Not all clones reach the TCRdb copy of this immuneACCESS table, which keeps in-frame sequences only. Checked studies attribute under half of the gap to unresolved V genes and leave the rest unexplained. V and J calls and clone size are as listed in that table; D and trimming were resolved from the DNA. The sample yields 25,000 to 35,000 clones; just under 95% were counted once. Under 0.9% of the sample goes to the ten largest clones.

In the first month after transplant, blood samples were collected up to 4 times, and after that at least monthly when available. There are 13 amino acids in the CDR3, from cysteine to phenylalanine inclusive. The read is trimmed to its CDR3 DNA, 39 bases read in frame from base 1. Germline trimming amounts to 4 bases on V and 7 bases on J, with 4 as the count of junction bases outside the gene matches. From the germline V gene (reference sequence), CDR1 is GTSNPN and CDR2 is SVGIG. Paper-wide results and their limitations: Conclusions were limited by the relatively low number and heterogeneity of intestinal transplant patients. Early after transplant, peak levels of circulating GvH clones were found to be associated with declines in HvG clones. GvH clones were found in recipient bone marrow, and some of the GvH clones appeared earlier in ileal mucosa or blood, which is consistent with an intestinal mucosal origin. In the allografts of patients with donor T cell macrochimerism, GvH to HvG T cell clonal ratios were high.

The chain joins TRBV30 to TRBJ1-6, with 7 central nucleotides matching TRBD1. The sample in question was PBMCs, obtained approximately 66 days after intestinal transplant. The clonotype comes from a human patient who received an intestinal transplant, so some T cells may come from the graft donor. Here the CDR3 is given as CAWTGTENSPLHF. The DNA sequence is as follows: TGTGCCTGGACCGGGACAGAGAATTCACCCCTCCACTTT.